This is a list of T cell receptor beta chains from one sample in a study of CD8 T cells in ankylosing spondylitis. TCRdb called the 5' RACE reads again in MiXCR, with one record for every CDR3 protein. Among 650,000 to 800,000 distinct CDR3 sequences, around 19% were seen once, and the ten largest hold 15% to 20%. The sample comprised blood, either unsorted or a sorted T cell fraction (not recorded which). All receptors come from a male donor with ankylosing spondylitis. CDR3s include the opening cysteine and the closing phenylalanine or tryptophan. Each record gives: V gene, J gene, D gene, clone size, CDR3 DNA, CDR3 protein. D genes are given only for firm matches. Rows give clone size only sometimes, using once, few, many, or a class for an expanded clone.

TRBV7-2,TRBJ2-7,TRBD1,-,TGTGCCAGCAGACCCTGGGACAGGGGCCCTGGGGAGCAGTACTTC,CASRPWDRGPGEQYF
TRBV2,TRBJ2-7,-,few,TGTGCCAGCAGTTCCCTCCGAACCTACGAGCAGTACTTC,CASSSLRTYEQYF
TRBV20-1,TRBJ2-5,-,-,TGCAGTGCTACCACACAAGAGACCCAGTACTTC,CSATTQETQYF
TRBV10-3,TRBJ2-2,TRBD2,few,TGTGCCATCAACACTAGCGGGGGGCCGAACGGGGAGCTGTTTTTT,CAINTSGGPNGELFF
TRBV29-1,TRBJ2-5,TRBD2,-,TGCAGCGTCGGGGGAGGGGCCCAAGAGACCCAGTACTTC,CSVGGGAQETQYF
TRBV7-9,TRBJ2-3,TRBD1,-,TGTGCCAGCAGCCCTGGGACAGGCACTGGCACAGATACGCAGTATTTT,CASSPGTGTGTDTQYF
TRBV20-1,TRBJ2-7,-,-,TGCAGTGCTACCCGCCCGGCGGGGGCTAGCTCCTACGAGCAGTACTTC,CSATRPAGASSYEQYF
TRBV5-1,TRBJ1-2,TRBD1,-,TGCGCCAGCAGCTTTTACCAAGGAGGGGGCGGCTATGGCTACACCTTC,CASSFYQGGGGYGYTF
TRBV7-2,TRBJ2-3,-,many,TGTGCCAGCAGCTTTCCCGACACAGATACGCAGTATTTT,CASSFPDTDTQYF
TRBV6-1,TRBJ2-3,-,few,TGTGCCAGCGATCCAGGGCTCACAGATACGCAGTATTTT,CASDPGLTDTQYF
TRBV14,TRBJ2-3,TRBD1,many,TGTGCCAGCAGCTTCCAACAGGGGACAACGCAGTATTTT,CASSFQQGTTQYF
TRBV30,TRBJ1-1,-,-,TGTGCCTGGAGTGGATGGGGGGACACTGAAGCTTTCTTT,CAWSGWGDTEAFF
TRBV7-9,TRBJ2-1,-,-,TGTGCCAGCAGCCCAAAGGGGTATGAGCAGTTCTTC,CASSPKGYEQFF
TRBV9,TRBJ1-2,TRBD1,few,TGTGCCAGCAGCGCCTCGGGACAGAACTATGGCTACACCTTC,CASSASGQNYGYTF
TRBV19,TRBJ1-4,-,-,TGTGCCAGTAGGCGGGGGGCTATCGCAACTAATGAAAAACTGTTTTTT,CASRRGAIATNEKLFF
TRBV5-1,TRBJ2-1,-,few,TGCGCCAGCAGCTTGGAGGGCCGGTACTCCTACAATGAGCAGTTCTTC,CASSLEGRYSYNEQFF
TRBV20-1,TRBJ2-5,TRBD2,-,TGCAGTGCTAGCCGGGAGGCAGGGTCCGGAGAGACCCAGTACTTC,CSASREAGSGETQYF
TRBV29-1,TRBJ1-1,-,few,TGCAGCGTTGGGGGGCCCGAGAGGCCTGAAGCTTTCTTT,CSVGGPERPEAFF
TRBV4-1,TRBJ1-6,-,few,TGCGCCAGCAGCCAAGATGGAGGAGGGGTGCGATCACCCCTCCACTTT,CASSQDGGGVRSPLHF
TRBV29-1,TRBJ1-1,TRBD1,few,TGCAGCGTGATCCGGGACAGGAACACTGAAGCTTTCTTT,CSVIRDRNTEAFF
TRBV12-3/TRBV12-4,TRBJ2-5,TRBD1,few,TGTGCCAGCAGTGATTGGGACAGGGTGGGCCAAGAGACCCAGTACTTC,CASSDWDRVGQETQYF
TRBV7-2,TRBJ2-1,TRBD1,-,TGTGCCAGCACCATCCTAGCTGGACAGGGAGGCGATGAGCAGTTCTTC,CASTILAGQGGDEQFF
TRBV11-2,TRBJ2-1,-,-,TGTGCCAGCAGCTTAGATTATGGGGGAAGGATTGGTGGCTACAATGAGCAGTTCTTC,CASSLDYGGRIGGYNEQFF
TRBV4-1,TRBJ2-1,-,-,TGCGCCAGCAGCCAAGAACGTAGCGGTGCCTACAATGAGCAGTTCTTC,CASSQERSGAYNEQFF
TRBV7-2,TRBJ2-1,TRBD1,many,TGTGCCAGCAGCTTAGCAGGGACAGGGTCCTACAATGAGCAGTTCTTC,CASSLAGTGSYNEQFF
TRBV7-2,TRBJ2-7,-,-,TGTGCCAGCAATGTCACCCCATACGAGCAGTACTTC,CASNVTPYEQYF
TRBV7-6,TRBJ2-1,-,few,TGTGCCAGCAGCTTAGCGCAGAGCAATGAGCAGTTCTTC,CASSLAQSNEQFF
TRBV30,TRBJ1-1,-,-,TGTGCCTGGAGTCTGGGGGGGGAAGCTTTCTTT,CAWSLGGEAFF
TRBV6-1,TRBJ2-1,TRBD1,-,TGTGCCAGCAGTACCCCTGACAGGGTGACAGCCGGTGAGCAGTTCTTC,CASSTPDRVTAGEQFF
TRBV20-1,TRBJ1-6,-,few,TGCAGTGCCCCCCGAAGGGCAGGGGATAATTCACCCCTCCACTTT,CSAPRRAGDNSPLHF
TRBV12-3/TRBV12-4,TRBJ1-1,-,few,TGTGCCAGCAGCAATGGACAGCCGACTGAAGCTTTCTTT,CASSNGQPTEAFF
TRBV7-9,TRBJ2-3,-,-,TGTGCCAGCAGCGAGACTAGTTTCACAGATACGCAGTATTTT,CASSETSFTDTQYF
TRBV7-8,TRBJ2-1,-,few,TGTGCCAGCAGCTTTGGCAGGGACGGCAATGAGCAGTTCTTC,CASSFGRDGNEQFF
TRBV7-2,TRBJ2-1,-,few,TGTGCCAGCAGCTTATTTCTTAGGGCGGGAGAGCAGTTCTTC,CASSLFLRAGEQFF
TRBV3-1,TRBJ1-6,-,few,TGTGCCAGCAGCCAGTCCGGGAATTCACCCCTCCACTTT,CASSQSGNSPLHF
TRBV12-3/TRBV12-4,TRBJ2-2,TRBD1,few,TGTGCCAGCAGCTTAATGGGGACAGAAAACACCGGGGAGCTGTTTTTT,CASSLMGTENTGELFF
TRBV7-9,TRBJ1-2,-,few,TGTGCCAGCAGCTTGACGGACGGACTTGGCTATGGCTACACCTTC,CASSLTDGLGYGYTF
TRBV15,TRBJ2-1,TRBD2,few,TGTGCCACCAGCAGAGCTAGCGGGAGGCGGGAGGGTTATGAGCAGTTCTTC,CATSRASGRREGYEQFF
TRBV27,TRBJ1-5,-,-,TGTGCCAGCTCCCCATCCGTTAGCAATCAGCCCCAGCATTTT,CASSPSVSNQPQHF
TRBV6-1,TRBJ1-1,-,-,TGTGCCAGCAGTGCCTTAACAGTGAACACTGAAGCTTTCTTT,CASSALTVNTEAFF
TRBV11-2,TRBJ2-3,-,-,TGTGCCAGCAGCCTAGGACAGACTACTAGCACAGATACGCAGTATTTT,CASSLGQTTSTDTQYF
TRBV28,TRBJ2-7,TRBD1,few,TGTGCCAGCAGTTTGACCCCCGGGACAGGCTACGAGCAGTACTTC,CASSLTPGTGYEQYF
TRBV29-1,TRBJ2-7,-,-,TGCAGCGTTGGGGCAGGGGGACTCTCCTACGAGCAGTACTTC,CSVGAGGLSYEQYF
TRBV4-2,TRBJ2-5,-,many,TGTGCCAGCAGCCATTCTCAAGAGACCCAGTACTTC,CASSHSQETQYF
TRBV20-1,TRBJ2-3,-,many,TGCAGTGCTGACTCTGACAGTTACACAGATACGCAGTATTTT,CSADSDSYTDTQYF
TRBV6-1,TRBJ2-3,-,few,TGTGCCAGCAGTGAAAGGGTAATTGGTACAGATACGCAGTATTTT,CASSERVIGTDTQYF